A single sample is the source of the 32 T cell receptor beta chains below, sequenced in a study of OX40 agonist ivuxolimab in advanced cancers. TCRdb's table, derived via immunoSEQ multiplex PCR, lists solely in-frame clones and lacks some. The sample lists about 61,000 clones, approximately 86% occurring once. This material consisted of CD4+ or CD8+ T cells sorted from blood, taken in a trial of the OX40 agonist ivuxolimab. These receptors all stem from an adult with an advanced solid tumor such as melanoma, head and neck, liver or kidney cancer.

The chain uses TRBV5-4 and TRBJ2-2; D not resolved. The CDR3 consists of 13 residues. CDR1 is SGHNT, CDR2 YYREEE, per germline (reference sequence). The V end lost 3 bases, the J end lost 1 base, and 4 bases lay between the germline ends. The CDR3: CASSSRNTGELFF. The DNA of the CDR3 is TGTGCCAGCAGCTCGAGGAACACCGGGGAGCTGTTTTTT.

Worth noting for this clone: At one end the junction does not follow the germline gene, possibly because of a read error. V gene TRBV5-1 combines with J gene TRBJ2-1, with no clear D. The germline V gene encodes CDR1 SGHRS and CDR2 YFSETQ. The CDR3 length is 14 residues. The DNA of the CDR3 is TGCGCCAGCACCTTGGAGCGCGCCGCCAATGAGCAGTTCTTC. Its translation: CASTLERAANEQFF.

The V gene is TRBV7-9, the J gene TRBJ2-6, with D perhaps given as TRBD1 or TRBD2 (6 bases each). V lost 4 bases and J lost 2, with 12 bases in between. The CDR3 contains 16 residues. Germline V gene sequence: CDR1 SEHNR, CDR2 FQNEAQ (reference sequence). CDR3 sequence (DNA): TGTGCCAGCAGCTCTAGGGGGGCCACTGGGGCCAACGTCCTGACTTTC. Its translation is CASSSRGATGANVLTF.

This clone is a singleton in its sample. This chain links TRBV7-2 with TRBJ2-7; 11 positions agree with TRBD2. The V gene end was trimmed by 3 bases and the J gene end by 1 base; junction bases not matched to a gene: 5. Germline values: CDR1 SGHTA, CDR2 FQGNSA. The CDR3 sequence is 16 residues long. Here the CDR3 DNA reads TGTGCCAGCAGCTTGCATAGCGGGAGGGCTTCCTACGAGCAGTACTTC. Protein: CASSLHSGRASYEQYF.

The chain has TRBV6-1 and TRBJ1-3; 8 bases line up with TRBD1. CDR1 is MNHNS and CDR2 is SASEGT in the germline V gene. The junction had 11 bases not matched to a gene; V was cut back by 4 bases and J by 3 bases. CDR3 length: 17 amino acids. The CDR3 reads CASSGGARQGIGNTIYF. The CDR3 DNA is TGTGCCAGCAGTGGGGGAGCACGACAGGGGATTGGAAACACCATATATTTT.

This clone was picked up one time. The chain is built from TRBV6-5 and TRBJ2-7, with 7 positions matching TRBD2. CDR3 length: 12 amino acids. The germline gives CDR1 MNHEY, CDR2 SVGAGI. V was pared by 7 bases and J by 4 bases, with 4 bases of the junction left unmatched. The CDR3 reads CASMGGMYEQYF. For the CDR3, the DNA is TGTGCCAGCATGGGGGGGATGTACGAGCAGTACTTC.

The gene calls are TRBV19 and TRBJ2-1, with 10 nucleotides matching TRBD2. The CDR3 is made up of 16 amino acids. CDR1 and CDR2 from the germline V gene are LNHDA and SQIVND (reference sequence). J gave up 3 bases and V 0 bases, and 2 bases lay outside the gene matches. CDR3 loop: CASSIDLAGVYNEQFF. The CDR3 DNA reads TGTGCCAGTAGTATAGATCTAGCGGGAGTCTACAATGAGCAGTTCTTC.

The genes are TRBV5-1 and TRBJ2-7, with a tentative D call TRBD2 (5 bases). The CDR3 totals 12 residues. V was pared by 4 bases and J by 5 bases, with 10 bases between. From germline, CDR1 is SGHRS and CDR2 YFSETQ. CDR3 DNA: TGCGCCAGCAGCCCCCCCGGGGACGAGCAGTACTTC. This codes for CASSPPGDEQYF.

The V and J genes are TRBV2 and TRBJ2-7, with 8 nucleotides matching TRBD1. In germline, CDR1 is SNHLY, CDR2 FYNNEI. CDR3 length equals 14 residues. V was clipped by 4 bases and J by 3 bases; unmatched bases: 5. CDR3 sequence: CASSGGTGYYEQYF. The CDR3 DNA reads TGTGCCAGCAGTGGCGGGACAGGATACTACGAGCAGTACTTC.

The chain combines TRBV6-5 with TRBJ1-5; the D gene is possibly TRBD1 (6 bases). This CDR3 is 14 amino acids long. Germline V gene lookup returns CDR1 MNHEY and CDR2 SVGAGI. Between the trimmed V and J ends, which lost 6 bases and 3 bases, there was a span of 12 bases. CDR3 nucleotides: TGTGCCAGCAGGGACAGATCGGTCAATCAGCCCCAGCATTTT. This codes for CASRDRSVNQPQHF.

The chain couples TRBV4-2 to TRBJ1-1; TRBD1 matches at 12 bases. The V gene's germline CDR1 is LGHNA and CDR2 YNFKEQ. V trimming: 4 bases; J trimming: 0 bases; junction bases outside the gene matches: 3. The CDR3 is 16 residues long. The CDR3 DNA follows: TGTGCCAGCAGCCGCGGGACAGGGGGCTTGAACACTGAAGCTTTCTTT. Translated, it gives CASSRGTGGLNTEAFF.

The chain combines TRBV27 with TRBJ1-1; 7 nucleotides agree with TRBD1. CDR1 and CDR2 from the germline V gene are MNHEY and SMNVEV (reference sequence). There are 13 residues in the CDR3. V was pared by 5 bases and J by 4 bases, with 4 bases of the junction left unmatched. The CDR3 spells CASSPSGGTEAFF. The CDR3 region has the DNA TGTGCCAGCAGTCCCTCAGGGGGCACTGAAGCTTTCTTT.

The J gene is TRBJ1-1, the V gene TRBV18; D might be TRBD1 (5 bases). Germline CDR1 reads KGHSH; CDR2 reads LQKENI. The CDR3 spans 14 residues. V shed 3 bases and J shed 5 bases, with 13 bases lying between them. The CDR3 DNA is TGTGCCAGCTCACCTACAAGGGGCGAGACTGAAGCTTTCTTT. It specifies CASSPTRGETEAFF. Supplemented by reference TRBV18 and TRBJ1-1, the full variable domain reads NAGVMQNPRHLVRRRGQEARLRCSPMKGHSHVYWYRQLPEEGLKFMVYLQKENIIDESGMPKERFSAEFPKEGPSILRIQQVVRGDSAAYFCASSPTRGETEAFFGQGTRLTVV.

This clone appeared a single time. The V gene is TRBV5-3, the J gene TRBJ1-4; D ambiguous. TRBV5-3 is assigned to the ORF class and has an uncertain function. V was trimmed by 1 base and J by 0 bases, leaving 10 bases between them. The CDR3 sequence is 16 residues long. The CDR3 DNA reads TGTGCCAGAAGCTTGTATCGCAGGCCAACTAATGAAAAACTGTTTTTT. Its translation: CARSLYRRPTNEKLFF.

V gene TRBV10-1 combines with J gene TRBJ2-5; 11 nucleotides line up with TRBD2. CDR1 is WNHNN and CDR2 is SYGVQD in the germline V gene (reference sequence). V was clipped by 5 bases and J by 2 bases; unmatched bases: 7. The length of the CDR3 is 16 residues. DNA for the CDR3: TGCGCCAGCAGTTCAGGGCTAGCGGGAGGACAAGAGACCCAGTACTTC. This encodes CASSSGLAGGQETQYF.

V and J are TRBV19 and TRBJ2-6; weak D call: TRBD1 (6 bases). Germline CDR1 reads LNHDA; CDR2 reads SQIVND (reference sequence). V lost 6 bases, J lost 0 bases, and 21 bases lay in between. The CDR3 spans 19 residues. The CDR3 loop reads CASRYDKGVQDSGANVLTF. Written as DNA, the CDR3 is TGTGCCAGTAGGTATGACAAGGGGGTTCAAGACTCTGGGGCCAACGTCCTGACTTTC.

This clone was found a few times. V usage is TRBV5-4 and J usage is TRBJ2-7; 10 nucleotides align to TRBD2. The CDR3 extends over 15 amino acids. After removal of 0 bases from V and 3 bases from J, the junction contained 3 bases not matched to a gene. CDR1 is SGHNT, CDR2 YYREEE, per germline (reference sequence). This CDR3 is CASSLGTSGIYEQYF. DNA of the CDR3: TGTGCCAGCAGCTTGGGCACTAGCGGGATCTACGAGCAGTACTTC.

The J gene is TRBJ1-3, the V gene TRBV7-9; possibly TRBD1 for D (5 bases). The germline V gene has CDR1 SEHNR and CDR2 FQNEAQ (reference sequence). The CDR3 is 15 residues long. V lost 5 bases and J lost 3, with 14 bases in between. CDR3 sequence (DNA): TGTGCCAGCAGCCCCAACGGGGGAGTTGGAAACACCATATATTTT. This translates into CASSPNGGVGNTIYF.

CDR3 protein: CASSPKGGELFF. The CDR3 DNA reads as TGTGCCAGCAGCCCCAAGGGCGGGGAGCTGTTTTTT. The rearrangement links TRBV7-2 to TRBJ2-2; no definite D call. CDR1 SGHTA and CDR2 FQGNSA come from the germline V gene. Trimming took 5 bases from V and 7 from J, leaving 8 bases between them. The CDR3 totals 12 residues.

There are a few counts of this clone. This chain joins TRBV19 and TRBJ1-4; perhaps TRBD1 as D (5 bases). Between the trimmed V and J ends, which lost 9 bases and 3 bases, there was a span of 14 bases. The germline V gene encodes CDR1 LNHDA and CDR2 SQIVND (reference sequence). The length of the CDR3 is 14 residues. Here the CDR3 reads CASQSWGANEKLFF. CDR3 coding DNA: TGTGCCAGCCAATCGTGGGGGGCTAATGAAAAACTGTTTTTT.

The chain joins TRBV7-9 to TRBJ1-2, with D possibly being TRBD1 (6 bases). Trimming removed 5 bases from V and 7 bases from J, with 14 bases in between. Germline V lookup: CDR1 SEHNR, CDR2 FQNEAQ (reference sequence). The CDR3 spans 13 residues. In DNA form, the CDR3 reads TGTGCCAGCAGCCCCAGAGGGGGTGGTGGCTACACCTTC. Residues: CASSPRGGGGYTF. The entire variable domain, with the rest obtained from reference TRBV7-9 and TRBJ1-2, is as follows: DTGVSQNPRHKITKRGQNVTFRCDPISEHNRLYWYRQTLGQGPEFLTYFQNEAQLEKSRLLSDRFSAERPKGSFSTLEIQRTEQGDSAMYLCASSPRGGGGYTFGSGTRLTVV.

The chain recombines TRBV2 with TRBJ2-3; D unresolved. V was trimmed by 5 bases and J by 1 base, leaving 4 bases between them. CDR1 and CDR2 from the germline V gene are SNHLY and FYNNEI. The CDR3 spans 12 residues. In DNA, the CDR3 is TGTGCCAGCAGTCAGGGCACAGATACGCAGTATTTT. It codes for CASSQGTDTQYF.

The rearrangement links TRBV29-1 to TRBJ1-1; no clear D. Germline CDR1 is SQVTM and CDR2 is ANQGSEA. The CDR3 is 12 residues long. V lost 5 bases, J lost 0 bases, and 7 bases lay in between. This chain's CDR3 is CSVSPMNTEAFF. The DNA for the CDR3 is TGCAGCGTTAGCCCTATGAACACTGAAGCTTTCTTT.

This chain connects TRBV5-4 to TRBJ2-7; tentative D call: TRBD1 (5 bases). The CDR3 extends over 12 amino acids. Germline V gene sequence: CDR1 SGHNT, CDR2 YYREEE (reference sequence). V dropped 3 bases and J dropped 3 bases, with 7 bases sitting between them. CDR3 nucleotides: TGTGCCAGCAGCTCACAGGTCTACGAGCAGTACTTC. Encoded protein: CASSSQVYEQYF. The full variable domain, its missing parts supplied by reference TRBV5-4 and TRBJ2-7, is ETGVTQSPTHLIKTRGQQVTLRCSSQSGHNTVSWYQQALGQGPQFIFQYYREEENGRGNFPPRFSGLQFPNYSSELNVNALELDDSALYLCASSSQVYEQYFGPGTRLTVT.

The chain couples TRBV4-3 to TRBJ2-3; no definite D call. V gave up 3 bases and J gave up 0 bases, with 10 bases separating them. The CDR3 loop spans 15 amino acids. Germline V gene data show CDR1 as LGHNA and CDR2 as YSLEER. Written as DNA, the CDR3 is TGCGCCAGCAGCCAGAGTCCGGCGAGCACAGATACGCAGTATTTT. Amino acid sequence: CASSQSPASTDTQYF.

The chain combines TRBV19 with TRBJ1-5, with a tentative D call TRBD1 (5 bases). Germline V gene lookup returns CDR1 LNHDA and CDR2 SQIVND (reference sequence). The CDR3 is 17 residues long. V lost 2 bases and J 1 base, leaving 15 bases between the germline ends. Written as DNA, the CDR3 is TGTGCCAGTAGTATATTCCAGGGTATACGGAGCAATCAGCCCCAGCATTTT. Amino acid sequence: CASSIFQGIRSNQPQHF.

The V call is TRBV7-2, the J call TRBJ2-3; tentative D call: TRBD1 (6 bases). Germline CDR1 is SGHTA and CDR2 is FQGNSA. Trimming removed 5 bases at V and 0 bases at J, with 15 bases between. The CDR3 is 16 amino acids. The CDR3: CASSIGPGQSTDTQYF. DNA for the CDR3: TGTGCCAGCAGCATAGGACCGGGACAAAGCACAGATACGCAGTATTTT.

The genes are TRBV19 and TRBJ1-1; D not certain. The CDR3 extends over 13 amino acids. The V gene's germline CDR1 is LNHDA and CDR2 SQIVND (reference sequence). Between the trimmed V and J ends, which lost 7 bases and 2 bases, there was a span of 11 bases. In DNA, the CDR3 is TGTGCCAGTACGTGGAGAAGCAACACTGAAGCTTTCTTT. Translation: CASTWRSNTEAFF.

This chain connects TRBV2 to TRBJ1-1; D uncertain. This CDR3 spans 13 amino acids. V lost 5 bases to trimming and J lost 1 base, with 8 bases between them. Germline CDR1 reads SNHLY; CDR2 reads FYNNEI. The CDR3 reads CASSPYENTEAFF. CDR3 coding DNA: TGTGCCAGCAGTCCTTACGAGAACACTGAAGCTTTCTTT.

The chain links TRBV4-1 to TRBJ1-2; D uncertain. Per the germline V gene, CDR1 is MGHRA and CDR2 is YSYEKL. This CDR3 has 14 residues. V dropped 1 base and J dropped 3 bases, with 9 bases sitting between them. CDR3 sequence: CASSQVDGYYGYTF. CDR3 DNA: TGCGCCAGCAGCCAAGTGGACGGATACTATGGCTACACCTTC.

The J gene is TRBJ2-6, the V gene TRBV15, with D perhaps matching TRBD1 or TRBD2 (6 bases each). The V and J ends lost 4 bases and 2 bases respectively, with 15 bases between them. The germline V gene has CDR1 LNHNV and CDR2 YYDKDF (reference sequence). The CDR3 totals 17 residues. CDR3 residues: CATSTTVRGAGANVLTF. CDR3 nucleotide sequence: TGTGCCACCAGCACTACCGTTAGGGGGGCTGGGGCCAACGTCCTGACTTTC. Full variable domain (missing parts from reference TRBV15 and TRBJ2-6): DAMVIQNPRYQVTQFGKPVTLSCSQTLNHNVMYWYQQKSSQAPKLLFHYYDKDFNNEADTPDNFQSRRPNTSFCFLDIRSPGLGDTAMYLCATSTTVRGAGANVLTFGAGSRLTVL.

The chain employs TRBV18 and TRBJ2-7; the D gene is possibly TRBD2 (6 bases). V was clipped by 6 bases and J by 5 bases, with 14 bases between them. Per the germline V gene, CDR1 is KGHSH and CDR2 is LQKENI. The CDR3 is made up of 13 amino acids. The CDR3 region has the DNA TGTGCCAGCTCTGGGATTCCGGGGGACGAGCAGTACTTC. Amino acid sequence: CASSGIPGDEQYF.